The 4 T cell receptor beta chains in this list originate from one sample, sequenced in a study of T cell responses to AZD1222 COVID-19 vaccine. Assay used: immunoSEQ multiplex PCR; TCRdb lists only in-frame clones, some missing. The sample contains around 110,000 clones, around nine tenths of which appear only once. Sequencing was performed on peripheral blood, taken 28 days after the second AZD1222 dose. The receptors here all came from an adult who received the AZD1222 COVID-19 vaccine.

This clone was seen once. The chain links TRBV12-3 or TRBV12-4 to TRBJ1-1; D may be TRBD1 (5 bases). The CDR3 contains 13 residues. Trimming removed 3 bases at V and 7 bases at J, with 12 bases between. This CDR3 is CASSLRSGFEAFF. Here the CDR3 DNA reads TGTGCCAGCAGTTTGCGCTCAGGGTTTGAAGCTTTCTTT.

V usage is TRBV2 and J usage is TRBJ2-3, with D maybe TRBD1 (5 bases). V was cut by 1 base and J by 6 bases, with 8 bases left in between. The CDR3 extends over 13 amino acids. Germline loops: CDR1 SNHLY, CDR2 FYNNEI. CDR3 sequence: CASSEEAGDTQYF. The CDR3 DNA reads TGTGCCAGCAGTGAAGAGGCAGGGGATACGCAGTATTTT.

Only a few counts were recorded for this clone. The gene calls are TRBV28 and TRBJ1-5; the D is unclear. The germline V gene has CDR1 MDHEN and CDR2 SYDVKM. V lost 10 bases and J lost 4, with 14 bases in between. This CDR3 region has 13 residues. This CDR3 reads CAILRDSNQPQHF. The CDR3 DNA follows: TGTGCCATCCTCCGGGATTCTAATCAGCCCCAGCATTTT.

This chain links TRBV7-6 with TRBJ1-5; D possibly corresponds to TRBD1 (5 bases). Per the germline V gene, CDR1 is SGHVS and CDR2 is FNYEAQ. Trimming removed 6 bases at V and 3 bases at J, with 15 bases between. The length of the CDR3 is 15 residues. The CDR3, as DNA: TGTGCCAGCAGTTACGAGGCAGGGCTCAATCAGCCCCAGCATTTT. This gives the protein CASSYEAGLNQPQHF. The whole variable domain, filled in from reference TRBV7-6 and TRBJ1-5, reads GAGVSQSPRYKVTKRGQDVALRCDPISGHVSLYWYRQALGQGPEFLTYFNYEAQQDKSGLPNDRFSAERPEGSISTLTIQRTEQRDSAMYRCASSYEAGLNQPQHFGDGTRLSIL.